This T cell receptor beta chain derives from a study of cytomegalovirus exposure and HLA in healthy donors. V dropped 4 bases and J dropped 0; count of bases not matched to a gene: 7. This CDR3 comprises 16 residues. Germline V gene sequence: CDR1 SGHRS, CDR2 YFSETQ. Primers included in the PCR were 60 Vbeta and 13 Jbeta primers. Repertoires were generated with immunoSEQ multiplex PCR, while TCRdb's copy carries only in-frame clones and drops some. Among roughly 120,000 clones, around 73% were seen once, and the ten largest hold 5.4%. This clone was seen only once. Sequencing was carried out using PBMCs. This receptor was identified in a woman in her 30s in good health and CMV-seropositive. The chain is built from TRBV5-1 and TRBJ1-5, with 7 bases aligning to TRBD1. CDR3 residues: CASSPGGDYSNQPQHF. The CDR3 region has the DNA TGCGCCAGCAGCCCAGGGGGAGATTATAGCAATCAGCCCCAGCATTTT.